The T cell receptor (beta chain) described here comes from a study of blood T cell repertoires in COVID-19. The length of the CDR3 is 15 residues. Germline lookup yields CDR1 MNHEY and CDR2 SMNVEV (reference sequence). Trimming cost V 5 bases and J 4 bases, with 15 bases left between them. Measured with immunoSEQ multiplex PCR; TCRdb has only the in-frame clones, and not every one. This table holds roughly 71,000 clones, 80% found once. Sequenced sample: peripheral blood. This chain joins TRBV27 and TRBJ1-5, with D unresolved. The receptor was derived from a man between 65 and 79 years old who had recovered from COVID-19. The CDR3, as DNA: TGTGCCAGCAGTCCCCGCGCAGACTTAAATCAGCCCCAGCATTTT. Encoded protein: CASSPRADLNQPQHF.